This T cell receptor (beta chain) was found in a study of response to subunit inactivated influenza vaccine. Whole-study results and caveats: The authors suggested that few new T cells are recruited per seasonal influenza vaccination.

Each CDR3 protein is one row after TCRdb ran MiXCR on the RT-PCR reads. The sample shows around 750,000 distinct CDR3 sequences, about 20% of them seen only once. With respect to this clonotype: Its antigen is not identified.

This receptor was taken from a man in his forties or fifties who received an inactivated influenza vaccine. The source material was PBMCs from blood, sampled 4 to 6 days after vaccination.

The CDR3 loop is CASREQGGNTEAFF. The CDR3 DNA reads TGTGCCAGCAGAGAACAGGGGGGGAACACTGAAGCTTTCTTT. This chain links TRBV6-2 or TRBV6-3 with TRBJ1-1; 8 bases are a match to TRBD1. The V gene's germline CDR1 is MNHEY and CDR2 SVGEGT. This CDR3 spans 14 amino acids. Trimming at V came to 6 bases and at J to 1 base, leaving 4 bases not matched to a gene.